Each of the 2 T cell receptor beta chains below was sequenced from the same sample in a study of T cell changes during pregnancy in multiple sclerosis. Assay: immunoSEQ multiplex PCR; the TCRdb copy retains only in-frame clones and omits some. Of tens of thousands of clones in the sample, approximately 91% were seen once. The sample consisted of peripheral blood, taken in the second trimester of pregnancy. The receptors stem from a female donor in good health, enrolled as a control in a pregnancy study.

This chain uses TRBV6-1 with TRBJ1-4; no clear D. The CDR3 runs 15 residues. V lost 8 bases and J 4 bases, leaving 17 bases between the germline ends. Germline lookup yields CDR1 MNHNS and CDR2 SASEGT. The CDR3 loop is CASSHLGALNEKLFF. In nucleotides, the CDR3 is TGTGCCAGCTCCCATCTCGGAGCACTTAATGAAAAACTGTTTTTT.

The chain combines TRBV2 with TRBJ1-2; 7 bases align to TRBD1. V dropped 6 bases and J dropped 8; count of bases not matched to a gene: 12. The CDR3 contains 14 residues. Per germline, CDR1 SNHLY and CDR2 FYNNEI. The CDR3 here is CASRLTGEMSGYTF. In DNA form, the CDR3 reads TGTGCCAGCAGGCTAACAGGGGAGATGAGCGGCTACACCTTC.